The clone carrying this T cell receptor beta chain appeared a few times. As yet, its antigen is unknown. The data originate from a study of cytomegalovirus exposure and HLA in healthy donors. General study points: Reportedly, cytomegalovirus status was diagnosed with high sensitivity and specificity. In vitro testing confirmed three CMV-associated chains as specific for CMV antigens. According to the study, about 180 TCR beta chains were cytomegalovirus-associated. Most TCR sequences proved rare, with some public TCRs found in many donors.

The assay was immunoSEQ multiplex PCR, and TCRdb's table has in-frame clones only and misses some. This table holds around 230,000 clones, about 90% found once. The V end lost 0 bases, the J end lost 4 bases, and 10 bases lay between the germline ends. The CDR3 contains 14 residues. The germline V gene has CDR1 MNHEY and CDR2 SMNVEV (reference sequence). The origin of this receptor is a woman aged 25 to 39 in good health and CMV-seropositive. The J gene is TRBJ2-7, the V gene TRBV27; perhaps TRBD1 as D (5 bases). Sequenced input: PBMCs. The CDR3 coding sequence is TGTGCCAGCAGTTTATCGATTCAGGGTTACGAGCAGTACTTC. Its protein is CASSLSIQGYEQYF.